The entry below describes one TCR beta chain. Antigen: not known. The data were taken from a study of OX40 agonist ivuxolimab in advanced cancers. Background on the study: A mean age of 60 years, range roughly 23 to 85, was recorded, and roughly 80% were male.

Notes on the study in general: At 0.1 to 3.0 mg/kg, clonal expansion of CD4+ and CD8+ blood T cells had occurred by week 6.

The V end lost 2 bases, the J end lost 8 bases, and 12 bases lay between the germline ends. CDR3 length equals 13 residues. Germline-derived CDR1 and CDR2 are MGHRA and YSYEKL. Data came from immunoSEQ multiplex PCR; TCRdb stores just in-frame clones and leaves some out. The sample shows roughly 84,000 clones, 81% of them seen only once. The V call is TRBV4-1, the J call TRBJ1-1; D perhaps matches TRBD1 (6 bases). The sample consisted of CD4+ or CD8+ T cells sorted from blood, taken in a trial of the OX40 agonist ivuxolimab. The source is an adult with an advanced solid tumor such as melanoma, head and neck, liver or kidney cancer. The CDR3 protein is CASSQLGQPEAFF. CDR3 coding DNA: TGCGCCAGCAGCCAACTCGGACAGCCAGAAGCTTTCTTT.